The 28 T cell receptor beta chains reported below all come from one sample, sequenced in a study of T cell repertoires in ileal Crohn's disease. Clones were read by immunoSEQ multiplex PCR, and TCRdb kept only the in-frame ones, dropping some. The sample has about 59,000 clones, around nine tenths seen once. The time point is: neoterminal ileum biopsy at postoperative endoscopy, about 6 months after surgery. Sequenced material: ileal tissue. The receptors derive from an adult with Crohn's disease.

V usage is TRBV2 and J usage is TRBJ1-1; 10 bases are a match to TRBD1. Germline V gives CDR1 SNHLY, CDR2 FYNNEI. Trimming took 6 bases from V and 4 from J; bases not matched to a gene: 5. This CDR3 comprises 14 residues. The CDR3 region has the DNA TGTGCCAGCAGGGGGACAGGGGCCCCCACTGAAGCTTTCTTT. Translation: CASRGTGAPTEAFF.

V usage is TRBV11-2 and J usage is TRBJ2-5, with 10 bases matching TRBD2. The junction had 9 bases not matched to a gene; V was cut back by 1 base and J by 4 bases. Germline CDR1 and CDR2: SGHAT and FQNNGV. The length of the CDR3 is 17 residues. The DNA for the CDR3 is TGTGCCAGCAGCTTAGTTCCCCCGGGACTAGCGTCAGAGACCCAGTACTTC. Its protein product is CASSLVPPGLASETQYF.

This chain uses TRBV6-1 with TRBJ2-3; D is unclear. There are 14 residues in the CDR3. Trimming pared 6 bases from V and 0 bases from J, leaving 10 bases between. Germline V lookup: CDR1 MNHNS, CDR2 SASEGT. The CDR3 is CASRVVASTDTQYF. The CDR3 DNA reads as TGTGCCAGCAGAGTGGTTGCGAGCACAGATACGCAGTATTTT.

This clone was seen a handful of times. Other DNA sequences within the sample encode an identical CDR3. The CDR3 is CASSGTSSGELFF. The CDR3 bases are TGTGCCAGCAGCGGGACTAGCTCCGGGGAGCTGTTTTTT. The gene calls are TRBV9 and TRBJ2-2; 8 bases are shared with TRBD2. Germline lookup yields CDR1 SGDLS and CDR2 YYNGEE. There are 13 residues in the CDR3. The ends lost 3 bases at V and 6 bases at J; junction bases unmatched: 1.

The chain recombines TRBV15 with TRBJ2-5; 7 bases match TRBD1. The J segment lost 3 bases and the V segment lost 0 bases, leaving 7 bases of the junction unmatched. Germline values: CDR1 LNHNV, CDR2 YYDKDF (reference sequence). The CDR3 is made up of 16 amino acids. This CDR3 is CATSRDLGDRKETQYF. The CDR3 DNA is TGTGCCACCAGCAGAGACTTGGGGGACAGAAAAGAGACCCAGTACTTC.

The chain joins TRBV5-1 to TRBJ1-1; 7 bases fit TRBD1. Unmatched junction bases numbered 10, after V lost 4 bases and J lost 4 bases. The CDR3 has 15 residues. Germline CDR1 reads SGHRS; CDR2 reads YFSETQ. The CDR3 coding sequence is TGCGCCAGCAGCCAAGACAGGGTTGGAGGCACTGAAGCTTTCTTT. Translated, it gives CASSQDRVGGTEAFF.

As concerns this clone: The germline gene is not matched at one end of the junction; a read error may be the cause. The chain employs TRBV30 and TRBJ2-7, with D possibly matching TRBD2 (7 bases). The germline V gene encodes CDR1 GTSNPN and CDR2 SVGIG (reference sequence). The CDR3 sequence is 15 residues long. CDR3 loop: CAWSALGLFGGPTRF. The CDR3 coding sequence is TGTGCCTGGAGTGCGCTAGGTCTGTTCGGGGGGCCGACCAGGTTT.

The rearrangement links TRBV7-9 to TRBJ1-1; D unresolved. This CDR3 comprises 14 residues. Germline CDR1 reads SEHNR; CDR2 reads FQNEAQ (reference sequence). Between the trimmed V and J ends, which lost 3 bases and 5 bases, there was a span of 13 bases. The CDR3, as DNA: TGTGCCAGCAGCTTCTCGGAGGGCGGTACTGAAGCTTTCTTT. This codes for CASSFSEGGTEAFF. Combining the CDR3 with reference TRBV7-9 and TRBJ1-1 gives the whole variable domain DTGVSQNPRHKITKRGQNVTFRCDPISEHNRLYWYRQTLGQGPEFLTYFQNEAQLEKSRLLSDRFSAERPKGSFSTLEIQRTEQGDSAMYLCASSFSEGGTEAFFGQGTRLTVV.

CDR3 coding DNA: TGTGCCACCAGCAGAGACCGGCGGGGGAATCAGCCCCAGCATTTT. It codes for CATSRDRRGNQPQHF. The genes are TRBV15 and TRBJ1-5; the D gene is possibly TRBD1 (5 bases). The ends were cut back, 0 bases at V and 4 bases at J, with 10 bases in the middle. This CDR3 is 15 amino acids long. CDR1 and CDR2 (germline): LNHNV, YYDKDF (reference sequence).

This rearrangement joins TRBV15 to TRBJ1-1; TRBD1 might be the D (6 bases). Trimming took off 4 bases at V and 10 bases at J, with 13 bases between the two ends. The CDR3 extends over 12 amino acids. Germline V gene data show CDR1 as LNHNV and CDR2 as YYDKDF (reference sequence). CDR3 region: CATSIGGGVAFF. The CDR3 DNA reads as TGTGCCACCAGCATAGGGGGTGGAGTAGCTTTCTTT.

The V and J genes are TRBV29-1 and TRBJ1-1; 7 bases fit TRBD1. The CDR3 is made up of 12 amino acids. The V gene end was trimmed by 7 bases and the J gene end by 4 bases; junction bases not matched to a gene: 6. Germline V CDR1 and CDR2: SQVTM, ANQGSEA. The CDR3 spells CSAVQGSTEAFF. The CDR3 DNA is TGCAGCGCGGTACAGGGGAGCACTGAAGCTTTCTTT.

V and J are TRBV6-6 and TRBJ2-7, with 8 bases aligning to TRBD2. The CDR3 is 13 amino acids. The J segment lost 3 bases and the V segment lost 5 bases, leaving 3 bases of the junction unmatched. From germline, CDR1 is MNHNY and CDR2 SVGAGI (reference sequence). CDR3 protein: CASSTGGSYEQYV. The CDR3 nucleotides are TGTGCCAGCAGTACGGGGGGGAGCTACGAGCAGTACGTC.

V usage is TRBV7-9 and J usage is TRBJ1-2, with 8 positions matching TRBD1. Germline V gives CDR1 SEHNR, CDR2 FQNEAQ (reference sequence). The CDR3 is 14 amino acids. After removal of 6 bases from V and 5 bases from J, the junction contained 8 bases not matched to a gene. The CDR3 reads CASREPTGEYGYTF. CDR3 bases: TGTGCCAGCAGAGAGCCGACAGGGGAATATGGCTACACCTTC.

This CDR3 is CASRATGITEAFF. For the CDR3, the DNA is TGTGCCAGCAGGGCAACAGGGATCACTGAAGCTTTCTTT. The chain has TRBV6-6 and TRBJ1-1, with TRBD1 as a possible D gene (6 bases). Between the trimmed V and J ends, which lost 6 bases and 4 bases, there was a span of 12 bases. The V gene's germline CDR1 is MNHNY and CDR2 SVGAGI (reference sequence). CDR3 length: 13 residues.

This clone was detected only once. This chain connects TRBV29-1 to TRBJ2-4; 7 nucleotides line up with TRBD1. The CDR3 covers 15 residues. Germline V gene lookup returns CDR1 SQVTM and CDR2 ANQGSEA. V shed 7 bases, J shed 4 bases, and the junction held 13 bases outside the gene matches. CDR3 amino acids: CSGRQGGSGKNIQYF. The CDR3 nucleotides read TGCAGCGGAAGACAGGGCGGATCGGGGAAAAACATTCAGTACTTC.

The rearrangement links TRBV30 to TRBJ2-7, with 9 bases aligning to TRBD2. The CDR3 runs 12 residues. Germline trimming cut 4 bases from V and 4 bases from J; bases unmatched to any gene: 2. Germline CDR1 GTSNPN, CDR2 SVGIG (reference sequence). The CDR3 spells CAWTSGKYEQYF. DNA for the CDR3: TGTGCCTGGACTAGCGGGAAGTACGAGCAGTACTTC.

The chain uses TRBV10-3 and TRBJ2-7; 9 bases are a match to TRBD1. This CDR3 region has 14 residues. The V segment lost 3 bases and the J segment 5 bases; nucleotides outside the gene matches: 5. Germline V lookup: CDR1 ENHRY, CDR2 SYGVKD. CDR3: CAISDGDRDDEQYF. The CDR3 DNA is TGTGCCATCAGTGACGGGGACAGGGACGACGAGCAGTACTTC.

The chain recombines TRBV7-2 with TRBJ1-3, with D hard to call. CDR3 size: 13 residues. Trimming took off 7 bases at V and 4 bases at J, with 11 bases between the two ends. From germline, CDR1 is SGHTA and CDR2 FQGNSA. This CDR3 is CASNNLRGNTIYF. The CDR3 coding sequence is TGTGCCAGCAACAATCTCAGGGGAAACACCATATATTTT.

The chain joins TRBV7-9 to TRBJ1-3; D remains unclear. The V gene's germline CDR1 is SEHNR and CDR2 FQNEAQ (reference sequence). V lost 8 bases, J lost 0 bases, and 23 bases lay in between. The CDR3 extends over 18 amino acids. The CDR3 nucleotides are TGTGCCAGCTTAGGCGTGGGCAATCGATATTACTCTGGAAACACCATATATTTT. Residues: CASLGVGNRYYSGNTIYF.

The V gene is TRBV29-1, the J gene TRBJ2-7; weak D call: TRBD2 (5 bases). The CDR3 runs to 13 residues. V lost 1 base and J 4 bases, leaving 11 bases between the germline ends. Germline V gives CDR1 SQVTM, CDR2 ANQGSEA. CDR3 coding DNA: TGCAGCGTTGAAGGGACTTCCCTTTACGAGCAGTACTTC. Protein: CSVEGTSLYEQYF.

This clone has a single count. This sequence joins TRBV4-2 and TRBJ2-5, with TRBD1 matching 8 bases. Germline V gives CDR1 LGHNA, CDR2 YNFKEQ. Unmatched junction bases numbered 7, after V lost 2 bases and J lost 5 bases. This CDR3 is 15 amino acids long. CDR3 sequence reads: CASSQPTGDSETQYF. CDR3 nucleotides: TGTGCCAGCAGCCAACCGACAGGGGATTCGGAGACCCAGTACTTC.

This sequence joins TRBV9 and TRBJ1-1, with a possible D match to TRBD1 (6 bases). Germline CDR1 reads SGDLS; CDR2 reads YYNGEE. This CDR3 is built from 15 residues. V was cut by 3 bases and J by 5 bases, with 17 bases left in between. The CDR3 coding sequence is TGTGCCAGCAGCGGACACGGCGCGGGGGCAACTGAAGCTTTCTTT. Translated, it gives CASSGHGAGATEAFF.

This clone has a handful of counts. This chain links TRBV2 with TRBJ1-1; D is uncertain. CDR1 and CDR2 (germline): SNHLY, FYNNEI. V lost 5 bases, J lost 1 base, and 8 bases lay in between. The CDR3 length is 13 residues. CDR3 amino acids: CASSSGWNTEAFF. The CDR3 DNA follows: TGTGCCAGCAGTTCGGGTTGGAACACTGAAGCTTTCTTT.

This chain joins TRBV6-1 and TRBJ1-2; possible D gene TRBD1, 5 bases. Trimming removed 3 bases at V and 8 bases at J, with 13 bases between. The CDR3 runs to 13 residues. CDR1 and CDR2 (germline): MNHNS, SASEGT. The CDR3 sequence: CASSEGIWGGYTF. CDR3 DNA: TGTGCCAGCAGTGAGGGCATATGGGGCGGCTACACCTTC.

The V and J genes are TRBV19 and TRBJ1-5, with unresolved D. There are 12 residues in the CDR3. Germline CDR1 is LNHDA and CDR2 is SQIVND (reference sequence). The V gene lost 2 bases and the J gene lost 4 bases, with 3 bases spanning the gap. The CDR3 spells CASSIPNQPQHF. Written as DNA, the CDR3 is TGTGCCAGTAGTATACCTAATCAGCCCCAGCATTTT.

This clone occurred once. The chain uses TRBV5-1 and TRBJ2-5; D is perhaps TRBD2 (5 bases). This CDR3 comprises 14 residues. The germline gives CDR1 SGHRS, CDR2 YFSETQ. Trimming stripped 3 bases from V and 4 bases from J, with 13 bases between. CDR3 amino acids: CASSWGAPPETQYF. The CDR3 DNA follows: TGCGCCAGCAGCTGGGGAGCGCCCCCAGAGACCCAGTACTTC. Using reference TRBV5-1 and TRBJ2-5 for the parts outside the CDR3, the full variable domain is KAGVTQTPRYLIKTRGQQVTLSCSPISGHRSVSWYQQTPGQGLQFLFEYFSETQRNKGNFPGRFSGRQFSNSRSEMNVSTLELGDSALYLCASSWGAPPETQYFGPGTRLLVL.

DNA for the CDR3: TGTGCCAGCGGGGATACGGGACAGGGAATTTTGGACTATGGCTACACCTTC. It translates to CASGDTGQGILDYGYTF. The chain combines TRBV28 with TRBJ1-2, with 9 bases matching TRBD1. The V and J ends lost 8 bases and 3 bases, in that order; junction bases with no gene match: 16. The germline V gene encodes CDR1 MDHEN and CDR2 SYDVKM. The CDR3 contains 17 residues.

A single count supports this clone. CDR3 nucleotides: TGTGCCAGCAGCTTAGACTTCCATGTCACCGGGGAGCTGTTTTTT. Translation: CASSLDFHVTGELFF. V is TRBV7-9 and J is TRBJ2-2; D is undetermined. This CDR3 comprises 15 residues. Germline V CDR1 and CDR2: SEHNR, FQNEAQ (reference sequence). V was pared by 1 base and J by 4 bases, with 10 bases between.